This T cell receptor beta chain was observed in a study of blood T cell repertoires in COVID-19. Study background: Both acute and convalescent COVID-19 samples were obtained from the United States, Italy and Spain. Sample material is recorded as cDNA or gDNA derived from T cells, B-cell-depleted T cells, or PBMCs.

In the original workflow: Estimated nucleated cell counts came from reference gene primer amplification. This table comes from immunoSEQ multiplex PCR, and its TCRdb copy is limited to in-frame clones, with some not included. V and J calls and clone size are those listed in that table; D and trimming were worked out from the DNA. Altogether over 200,000 clones are present, approximately 86% being singletons, with the ten largest covering about 0.65%. This CDR3 has 15 residues. The ends were cut back, 3 bases at V and 8 bases at J, with 19 bases in the middle. Germline CDR1 is MNHNY and CDR2 is SVGAGI (reference sequence).

The J gene is TRBJ1-2, the V gene TRBV6-6; D is ambiguous. Sequenced material: peripheral blood. This clonotype originated in a human donor in a cohort sampled during active COVID-19. The CDR3 nucleotides are TGTGCCAGCAGTTATGATCGTCGAGCAGGAGGAGGCTACACCTTC. It translates to CASSYDRRAGGGYTF.